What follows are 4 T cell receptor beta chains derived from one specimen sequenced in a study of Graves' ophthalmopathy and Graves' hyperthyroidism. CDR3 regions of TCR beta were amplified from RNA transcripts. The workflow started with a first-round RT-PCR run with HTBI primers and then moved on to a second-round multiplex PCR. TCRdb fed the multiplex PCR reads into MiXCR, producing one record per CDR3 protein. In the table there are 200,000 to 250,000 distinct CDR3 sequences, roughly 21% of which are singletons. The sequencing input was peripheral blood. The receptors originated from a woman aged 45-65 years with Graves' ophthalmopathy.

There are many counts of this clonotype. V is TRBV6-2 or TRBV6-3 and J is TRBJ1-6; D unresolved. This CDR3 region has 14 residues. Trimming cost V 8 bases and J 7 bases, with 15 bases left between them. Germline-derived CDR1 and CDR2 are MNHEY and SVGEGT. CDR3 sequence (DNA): TGTGCCAGCGCGATTGGCTCCGAGAATTCACCCCTCCACTTT. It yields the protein CASAIGSENSPLHF.

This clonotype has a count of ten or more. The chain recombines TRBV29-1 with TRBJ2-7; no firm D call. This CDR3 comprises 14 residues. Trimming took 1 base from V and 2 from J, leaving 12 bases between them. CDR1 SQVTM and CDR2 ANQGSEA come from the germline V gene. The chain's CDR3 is CSVEVSNAPYEQYF. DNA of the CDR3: TGCAGCGTTGAAGTGTCCAACGCCCCCTACGAGCAGTACTTC.

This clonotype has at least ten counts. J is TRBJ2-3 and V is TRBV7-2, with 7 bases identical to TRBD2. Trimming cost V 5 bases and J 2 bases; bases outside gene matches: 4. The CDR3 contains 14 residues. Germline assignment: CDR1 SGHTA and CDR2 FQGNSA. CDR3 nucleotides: TGTGCCAGCAGCATCAGCGGGACCACAGATACGCAGTATTTT. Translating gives CASSISGTTDTQYF.

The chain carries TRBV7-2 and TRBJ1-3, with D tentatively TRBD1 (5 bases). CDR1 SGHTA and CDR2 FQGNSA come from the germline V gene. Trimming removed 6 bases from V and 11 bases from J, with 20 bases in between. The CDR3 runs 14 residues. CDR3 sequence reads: CASSHTGSGNAIYF. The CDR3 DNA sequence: TGTGCCAGCAGTCACACAGGCTCTGGAAATGCCATATATTTT.